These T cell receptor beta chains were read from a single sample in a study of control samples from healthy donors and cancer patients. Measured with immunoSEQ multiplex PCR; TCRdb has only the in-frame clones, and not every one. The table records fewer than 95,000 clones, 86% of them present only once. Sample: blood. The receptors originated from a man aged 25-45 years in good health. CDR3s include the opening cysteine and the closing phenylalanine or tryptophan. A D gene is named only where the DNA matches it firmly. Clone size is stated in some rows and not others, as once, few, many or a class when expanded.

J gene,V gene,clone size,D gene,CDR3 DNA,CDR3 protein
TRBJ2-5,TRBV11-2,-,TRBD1,TGTGCCAGCAGCCCAACAGGGGGCGGAAAGACCCAGTACTTC,CASSPTGGGKTQYF
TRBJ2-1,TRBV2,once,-,TGTGCCAGCAGTGATAGGGTAAGCTCCTACAATGAGCAGTTCTTC,CASSDRVSSYNEQFF
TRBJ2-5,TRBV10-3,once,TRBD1,TGTGCCATCAACCGGGACAGGGAAGAGACCCAGTACTTC,CAINRDREETQYF
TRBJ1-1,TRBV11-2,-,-,TGTGCCAGCAGCTTTAATGGGGATCTTATGAACACTGAAGCTTTCTTT,CASSFNGDLMNTEAFF
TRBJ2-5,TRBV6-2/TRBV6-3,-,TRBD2,TGTGCCAGCAGTTACGGAGGCGGGGGGGCTCCAGAGACCCAGTACTTC,CASSYGGGGAPETQYF
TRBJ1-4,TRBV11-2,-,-,TGTGCCAGCAGCTTGGGAAATGTACCCAATGAAAAACTGTTTTTT,CASSLGNVPNEKLFF
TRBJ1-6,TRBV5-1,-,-,TGCGCCAGCAGCTTGGAGTCAAGGGGCAATTCACCCCTCCACTTT,CASSLESRGNSPLHF
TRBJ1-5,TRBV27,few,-,TGTGCCAGCAGTTTAAAGGGTTATCAGCCCCAGCATTTT,CASSLKGYQPQHF
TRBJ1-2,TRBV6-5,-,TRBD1,TGTGCCAGCAGCCGACAGGGTGATGGCTACACCTTC,CASSRQGDGYTF
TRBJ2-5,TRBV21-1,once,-,TGTGCCAGCAGCCAAGATATTTACAGGGGCGGAGAGACCCAGTACTTC,CASSQDIYRGGETQYF
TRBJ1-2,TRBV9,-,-,TGTGCCAGCAGCCCGAGGTCTTGGGGGGGCTACACCTTC,CASSPRSWGGYTF
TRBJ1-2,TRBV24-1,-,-,TGTGCCACCAGTGACCCCGGCAGGGACGGTGGCTACACCTTC,CATSDPGRDGGYTF
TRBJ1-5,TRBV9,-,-,TGTGCCAGCAGCGCCCACAGGGACGGTCAGCCCCAGCATTTT,CASSAHRDGQPQHF
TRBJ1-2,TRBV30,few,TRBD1,TGTGCCTGGAGTGGTTTGGACAGGCGGAACTATGGCTACACCTTC,CAWSGLDRRNYGYTF
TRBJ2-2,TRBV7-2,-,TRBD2,TGTGCCAGCAGCTTAGGATGGGGGGGTACCGGGGAGCTGTTTTTT,CASSLGWGGTGELFF
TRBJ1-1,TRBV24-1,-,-,TGTGCCACCAGTGAGGGGGGGGACAAACGAAACACTGAAGCTTTCTTT,CATSEGGDKRNTEAFF
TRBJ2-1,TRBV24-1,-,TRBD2,TGTGCCACCAGTGCCTTGGGACTAGCGGGGGTGTTCTTC,CATSALGLAGVFF
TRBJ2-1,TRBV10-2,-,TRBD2,TGCGCCAGCAGTGAAAGCAGGCCGGGGGGAAACAATGAGCAGTTCTTC,CASSESRPGGNNEQFF
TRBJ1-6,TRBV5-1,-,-,TGCGCCAGCAGCTTGTTGCCAGGGACTAATTCACCCCTCCACTTT,CASSLLPGTNSPLHF
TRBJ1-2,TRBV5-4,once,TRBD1,TGTGCCAGCAGCTTCGACAGGGGAGAGGGCTACACCTTC,CASSFDRGEGYTF
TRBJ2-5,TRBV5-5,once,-,TGTGCCAGCAGCCGTTCGACAGCGCAAGAGACCCAGTACTTC,CASSRSTAQETQYF
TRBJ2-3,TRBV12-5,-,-,TGTGCTAGTGGTTTGGGGGGCTCCTCGGGGGGCACAGATACGCAGTATTTT,CASGLGGSSGGTDTQYF
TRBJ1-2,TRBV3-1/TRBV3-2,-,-,TGTGCCAGCAGCCAAGGCTCTAGTTGGGCTCATCCTCCGTTTTATGGCTACACCTTC,CASSQGSSWAHPPFYGYTF
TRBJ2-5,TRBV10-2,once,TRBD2,TGCGCCAGCGGAGCGGGGGGGTTGGTTGAGACCCAGTACTTC,CASGAGGLVETQYF
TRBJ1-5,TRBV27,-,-,TGTGCCAGCAGTTTTGGGGGTTTAGCGCCCCAGCATTTT,CASSFGGLAPQHF
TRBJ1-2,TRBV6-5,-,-,TGTGCCAGCAGTTACGGTCGGGGACTGGCCTATGGCTACACCTTC,CASSYGRGLAYGYTF
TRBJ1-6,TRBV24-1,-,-,TGTGCCACCAGTGATACCAGGGATAATTCACCCCTCCACTTT,CATSDTRDNSPLHF
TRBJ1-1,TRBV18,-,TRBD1,TGTGCCAGCTCGACAGGACAGGGGAACACTGAAGCTTTCTTT,CASSTGQGNTEAFF
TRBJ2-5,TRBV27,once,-,TGTGCCAGCAGTTTCAGACAGGGGGACCGGGGGGGGACCCAGTACTTC,CASSFRQGDRGGTQYF
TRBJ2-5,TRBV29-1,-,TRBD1,TGCAGCGGACGACAGGGCCAAGAGACCCAGTACTTC,CSGRQGQETQYF
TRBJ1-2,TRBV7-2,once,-,TGTGCCAGCAGCTTAGCCGACATTAACTATGGCTACACCTTC,CASSLADINYGYTF
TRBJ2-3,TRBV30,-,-,TGTGCCTGGAGGGGTTCGGGGGATACGCAGTATTTT,CAWRGSGDTQYF
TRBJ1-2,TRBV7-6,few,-,TGTGCCAGCAGCCCTCACCGGAGCGAGGGCTATGGCTACACCTTC,CASSPHRSEGYGYTF
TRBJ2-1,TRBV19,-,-,TGTGCCAGTATGCTAACGCATTTGTACAATGAGCAGTTCTTC,CASMLTHLYNEQFF
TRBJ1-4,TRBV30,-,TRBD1,TGTGCCTGGAGTGTCGGCAGGGGGTTAACTAATGAAAAACTGTTTTTT,CAWSVGRGLTNEKLFF
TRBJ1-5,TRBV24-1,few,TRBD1,TGTGCCACCAGTGATCCTCAGGACAGGTATCAGCCCCAGCATTTT,CATSDPQDRYQPQHF
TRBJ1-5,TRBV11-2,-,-,TGTGCCAGCAGCCCAAGCGGTCAGCCCCAGCATTTT,CASSPSGQPQHF
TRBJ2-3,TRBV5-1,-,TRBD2,TGCGCCAGCAGCTCCCTAGCGGGGGGGGTGGCAGATACGCAGTATTTT,CASSSLAGGVADTQYF
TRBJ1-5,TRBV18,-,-,TGTGCCAGCTCAACGGGGGTAAATCAGCCCCAGCATTTT,CASSTGVNQPQHF
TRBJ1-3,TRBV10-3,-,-,TGTGCCATCAGTGAGTCAGGGGTCTCTGGAAACACCATATATTTT,CAISESGVSGNTIYF
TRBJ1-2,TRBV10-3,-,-,TGTGCCATCAGTGAGGGCCAGGGATTTAACTATGGCTACACCTTC,CAISEGQGFNYGYTF
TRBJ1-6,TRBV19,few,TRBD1,TGTGCCAGTAGTCCCGGGACAGAAATTAATTCACCCCTCCACTTT,CASSPGTEINSPLHF
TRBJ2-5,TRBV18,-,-,TGTGCCAGCTCAGCGGAACGTCAAGAGACCCAGTACTTC,CASSAERQETQYF